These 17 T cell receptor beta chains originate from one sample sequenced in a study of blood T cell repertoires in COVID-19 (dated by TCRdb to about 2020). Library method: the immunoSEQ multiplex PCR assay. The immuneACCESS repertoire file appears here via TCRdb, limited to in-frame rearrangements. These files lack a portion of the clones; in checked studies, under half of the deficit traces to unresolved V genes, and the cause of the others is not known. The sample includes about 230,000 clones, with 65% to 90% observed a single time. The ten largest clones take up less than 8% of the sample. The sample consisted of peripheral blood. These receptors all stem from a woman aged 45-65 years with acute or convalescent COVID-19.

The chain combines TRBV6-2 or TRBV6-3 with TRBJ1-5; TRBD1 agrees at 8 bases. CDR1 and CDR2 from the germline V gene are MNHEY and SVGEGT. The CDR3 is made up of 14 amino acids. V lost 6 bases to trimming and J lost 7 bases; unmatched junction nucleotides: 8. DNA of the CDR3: TGTGCCAGCAGCAAAGACAGGGGCCGCCAGCCCCAGCATTTT. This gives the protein CASSKDRGRQPQHF.

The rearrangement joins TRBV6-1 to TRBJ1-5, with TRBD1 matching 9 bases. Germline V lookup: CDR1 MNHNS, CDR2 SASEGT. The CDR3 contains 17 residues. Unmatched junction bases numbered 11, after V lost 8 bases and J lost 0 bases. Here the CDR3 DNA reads TGTGCCAGCCGAGAAGGGACAGGGAAGATTAGCAATCAGCCCCAGCATTTT. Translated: CASREGTGKISNQPQHF.

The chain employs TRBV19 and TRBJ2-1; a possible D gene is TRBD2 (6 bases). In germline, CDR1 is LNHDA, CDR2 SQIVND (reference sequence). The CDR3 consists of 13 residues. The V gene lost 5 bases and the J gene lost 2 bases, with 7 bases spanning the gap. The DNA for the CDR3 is TGTGCCAGTAGTCGGGGGACCTACAATGAGCAGTTCTTC. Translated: CASSRGTYNEQFF. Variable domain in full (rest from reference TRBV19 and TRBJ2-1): DGGITQSPKYLFRKEGQNVTLSCEQNLNHDAMYWYRQDPGQGLRLIYYSQIVNDFQKGDIAEGYSVSREKKESFPLTVTSAQKNPTAFYLCASSRGTYNEQFFGPGTRLTVL.

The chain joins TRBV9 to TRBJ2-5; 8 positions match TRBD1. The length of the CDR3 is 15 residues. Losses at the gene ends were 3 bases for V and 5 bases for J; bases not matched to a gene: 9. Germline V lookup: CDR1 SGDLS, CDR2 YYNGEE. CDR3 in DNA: TGTGCCAGCAGCGCCCAGGGGGCGCGAGGGGAGACCCAGTACTTC. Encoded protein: CASSAQGARGETQYF.

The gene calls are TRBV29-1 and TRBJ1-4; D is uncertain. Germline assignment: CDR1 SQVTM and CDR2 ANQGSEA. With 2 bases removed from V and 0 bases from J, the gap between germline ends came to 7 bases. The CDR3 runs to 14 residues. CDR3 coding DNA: TGCAGCGTTGAACTATATGCAACTAATGAAAAACTGTTTTTT. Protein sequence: CSVELYATNEKLFF.

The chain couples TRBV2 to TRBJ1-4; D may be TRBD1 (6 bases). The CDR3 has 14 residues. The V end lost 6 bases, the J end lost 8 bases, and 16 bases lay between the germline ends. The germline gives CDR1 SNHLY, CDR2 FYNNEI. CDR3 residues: CASRVRDMLEKLFF. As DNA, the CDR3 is TGTGCCAGCAGAGTACGGGACATGCTAGAAAAACTGTTTTTT.

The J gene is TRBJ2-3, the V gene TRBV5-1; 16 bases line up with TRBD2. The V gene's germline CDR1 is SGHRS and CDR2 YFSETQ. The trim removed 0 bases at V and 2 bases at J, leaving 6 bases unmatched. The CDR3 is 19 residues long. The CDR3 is CASSLDVGTSGGDTDTQYF. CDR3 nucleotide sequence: TGCGCCAGCAGCTTGGACGTCGGGACTAGCGGGGGGGACACAGATACGCAGTATTTT.

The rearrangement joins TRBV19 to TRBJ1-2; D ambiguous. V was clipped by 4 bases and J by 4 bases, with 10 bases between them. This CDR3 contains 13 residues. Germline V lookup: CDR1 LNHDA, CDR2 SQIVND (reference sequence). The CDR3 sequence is CASSNGEGYGYTF. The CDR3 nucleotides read TGTGCCAGTAGTAACGGGGAAGGCTATGGCTACACCTTC.

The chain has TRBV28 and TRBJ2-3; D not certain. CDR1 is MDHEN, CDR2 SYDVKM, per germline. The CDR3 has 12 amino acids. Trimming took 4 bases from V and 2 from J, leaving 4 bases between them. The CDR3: CASSSLTDTQYF. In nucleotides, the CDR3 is TGTGCCAGCAGTTCCCTCACAGATACGCAGTATTTT.

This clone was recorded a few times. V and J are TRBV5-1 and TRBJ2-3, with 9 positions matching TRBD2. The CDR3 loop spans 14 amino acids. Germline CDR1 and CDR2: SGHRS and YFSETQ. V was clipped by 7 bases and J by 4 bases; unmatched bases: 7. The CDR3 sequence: CASFALAGPDTQYF. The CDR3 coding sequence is TGCGCCAGCTTCGCGCTAGCGGGACCAGATACGCAGTATTTT.

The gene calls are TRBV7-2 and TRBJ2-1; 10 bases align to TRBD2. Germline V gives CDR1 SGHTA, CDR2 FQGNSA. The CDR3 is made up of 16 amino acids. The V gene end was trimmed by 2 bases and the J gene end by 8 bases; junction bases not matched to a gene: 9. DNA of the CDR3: TGTGCCAGCAGCTTACCCGGACTAGCGGCATGGGATGAGCAGTTCTTC. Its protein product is CASSLPGLAAWDEQFF.

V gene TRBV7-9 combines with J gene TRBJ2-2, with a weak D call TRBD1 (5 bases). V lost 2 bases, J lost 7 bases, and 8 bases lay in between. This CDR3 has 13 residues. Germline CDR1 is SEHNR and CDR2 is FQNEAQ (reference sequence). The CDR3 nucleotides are TGTGCCAGCAGCTTATCAGGGCACGGGGAGCTGTTTTTT. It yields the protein CASSLSGHGELFF.

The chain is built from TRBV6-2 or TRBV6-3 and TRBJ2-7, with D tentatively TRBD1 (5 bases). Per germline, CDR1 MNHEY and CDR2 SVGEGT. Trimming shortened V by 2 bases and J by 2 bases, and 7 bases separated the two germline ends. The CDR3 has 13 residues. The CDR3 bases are TGTGCCAGCAGTTACAACAGGACCTACGAGCAGTACTTC. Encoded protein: CASSYNRTYEQYF.

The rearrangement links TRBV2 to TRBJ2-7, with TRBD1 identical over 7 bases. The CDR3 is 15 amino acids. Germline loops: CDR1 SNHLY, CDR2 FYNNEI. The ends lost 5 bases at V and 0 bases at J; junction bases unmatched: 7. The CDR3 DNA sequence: TGTGCCAGCAGTCCCGGGACAGAAAGCTCCTACGAGCAGTACTTC. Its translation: CASSPGTESSYEQYF.

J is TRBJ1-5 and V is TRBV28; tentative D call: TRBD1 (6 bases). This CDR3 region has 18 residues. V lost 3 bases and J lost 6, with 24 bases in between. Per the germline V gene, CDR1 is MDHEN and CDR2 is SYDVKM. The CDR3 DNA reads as TGTGCCAGCAGTTTTACCCCCTCGACAGGAAGGGGGAGTCAGCCCCAGCATTTT. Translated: CASSFTPSTGRGSQPQHF.

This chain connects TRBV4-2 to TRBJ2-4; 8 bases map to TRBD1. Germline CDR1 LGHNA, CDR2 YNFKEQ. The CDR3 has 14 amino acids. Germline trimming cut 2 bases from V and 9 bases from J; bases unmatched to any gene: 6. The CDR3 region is CASSQRDRQGIQYF. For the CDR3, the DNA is TGTGCCAGCAGCCAACGGGACAGGCAGGGCATTCAGTACTTC.

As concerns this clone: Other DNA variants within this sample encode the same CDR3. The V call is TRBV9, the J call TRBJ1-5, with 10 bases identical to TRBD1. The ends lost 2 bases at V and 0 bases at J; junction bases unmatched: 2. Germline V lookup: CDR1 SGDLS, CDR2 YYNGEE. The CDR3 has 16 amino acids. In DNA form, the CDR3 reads TGTGCCAGCAGCGTCGGGACAGGGGATAGCAATCAGCCCCAGCATTTT. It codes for CASSVGTGDSNQPQHF. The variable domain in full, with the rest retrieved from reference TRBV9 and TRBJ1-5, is DSGVTQTPKHLITATGQRVTLRCSPRSGDLSVYWYQQSLDQGLQFLIQYYNGEERAKGNILERFSAQQFPDLHSELNLSSLELGDSALYFCASSVGTGDSNQPQHFGDGTRLSIL.